The 5 T cell receptor beta chains in this list originate from one sample, sequenced in a study of human T cells and chemical hapten exposure. The sample's time point: patch test 3, about 24 weeks after DPC sensitization. The treatment is: therapeutic diphenylcyclopropenone sensitization with weekly scalp DPC. One entry per CDR3 protein results from TCRdb running MiXCR on the RACE reads. Of 180,000 or so distinct CDR3 sequences listed, around 23% are singletons. The source was whole blood, collected in connection with sensitization to the hapten diphenylcyclopropenone (DPC). All receptors derive from a middle-aged woman with alopecia areata. Some clones in this sample may be carry-over from other donors' samples.

The chain combines TRBV24-1 with TRBJ2-2; perhaps TRBD2 as D (5 bases). There are 13 residues in the CDR3. V was pared by 6 bases and J by 2 bases, with 6 bases between. In germline, CDR1 is KGHDR, CDR2 SFDVKD. Written as DNA, the CDR3 is TGTGCCACCAGTCGGGGAAACACCGGGGAGCTGTTTTTT. Protein: CATSRGNTGELFF.

This clonotype occurred many times. The chain carries TRBV29-1 and TRBJ2-1; D possibly matches TRBD1 or TRBD2 (5 bases each). The ends were cut back, 8 bases at V and 5 bases at J, with 19 bases in the middle. The CDR3 sequence is 14 residues long. Germline CDR1 reads SQVTM; CDR2 reads ANQGSEA. CDR3 protein: CSLQLGEIDNEQFF. The CDR3 DNA sequence: TGCAGCCTCCAATTGGGGGAAATCGACAATGAGCAGTTCTTC.

In its sample, this clonotype was seen a few times. This sequence joins TRBV6-2 or TRBV6-3 and TRBJ2-5; 10 bases are shared with TRBD2. The J segment lost 0 bases and the V segment lost 6 bases, leaving 4 bases of the junction unmatched. CDR3 length equals 15 residues. Per germline, CDR1 MNHEY and CDR2 SVGEGT. CDR3 in DNA: TGTGCCAGCAGAACCGGACTAGCGGACCAAGAGACCCAGTACTTC. It yields the protein CASRTGLADQETQYF.

In its sample, this clonotype was seen a few times. The chain employs TRBV7-2 and TRBJ1-2; no definite D call. The ends were cut back, 2 bases at V and 8 bases at J, with 18 bases in the middle. The CDR3 totals 15 residues. Germline V lookup: CDR1 SGHTA, CDR2 FQGNSA. In DNA, the CDR3 is TGTGCCAGCAGCTTATTTGGTACTGTGAATTACGGCTACACCTTC. Translating gives CASSLFGTVNYGYTF.

CDR3: CATIPNGATGELFF. The CDR3 DNA reads TGTGCCACCATACCGAACGGGGCCACCGGGGAGCTGTTTTTT. The V gene is TRBV24-1, the J gene TRBJ2-2; D may match TRBD1 or TRBD2 (5 bases each). Trimming took 8 bases from V and 4 from J, leaving 13 bases between them. There are 14 residues in the CDR3. Germline lookup yields CDR1 KGHDR and CDR2 SFDVKD.